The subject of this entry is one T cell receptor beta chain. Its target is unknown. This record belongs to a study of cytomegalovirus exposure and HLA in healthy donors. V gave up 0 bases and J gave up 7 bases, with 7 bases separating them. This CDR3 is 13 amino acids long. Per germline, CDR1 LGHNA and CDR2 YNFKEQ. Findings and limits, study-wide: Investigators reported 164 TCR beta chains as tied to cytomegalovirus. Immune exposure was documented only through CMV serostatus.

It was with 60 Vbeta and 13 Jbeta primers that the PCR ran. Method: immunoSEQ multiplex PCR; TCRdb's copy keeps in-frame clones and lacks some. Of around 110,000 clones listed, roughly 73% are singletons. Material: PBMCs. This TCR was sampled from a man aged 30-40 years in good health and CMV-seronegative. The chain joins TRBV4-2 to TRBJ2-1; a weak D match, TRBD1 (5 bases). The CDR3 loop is CASSQEPGNEQFF. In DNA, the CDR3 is TGTGCCAGCAGCCAAGAGCCAGGGAATGAGCAGTTCTTC.